This passage covers 16 T cell receptor beta chains from one sample sequenced in a study of blood T cell repertoires in COVID-19. The data were produced by immunoSEQ multiplex PCR, yet TCRdb's version contains in-frame clones alone and is incomplete. The data show 150,000 to 200,000 clones, just over 90% seen once. Input material: peripheral blood. Every receptor here comes from a woman aged 60-75 years with COVID-19, enrolled during active disease.

The chain uses TRBV5-1 and TRBJ1-4; 10 bases agree with TRBD1. V was clipped by 3 bases and J by 1 base; unmatched bases: 6. There are 17 residues in the CDR3. Germline V gene lookup returns CDR1 SGHRS and CDR2 YFSETQ. The DNA of the CDR3 is TGCGCCAGCAGCTGGACAGGGGGGTTCGGAACTAATGAAAAACTGTTTTTT. As protein: CASSWTGGFGTNEKLFF. Full variable domain (remainder filled in from reference TRBV5-1 and TRBJ1-4): KAGVTQTPRYLIKTRGQQVTLSCSPISGHRSVSWYQQTPGQGLQFLFEYFSETQRNKGNFPGRFSGRQFSNSRSEMNVSTLELGDSALYLCASSWTGGFGTNEKLFFGSGTQLSVL.

The gene calls are TRBV3-1 (or the pseudogene TRBV3-2) and TRBJ2-7; 7 positions agree with TRBD1. The V segment lost 2 bases and the J segment 2 bases; nucleotides outside the gene matches: 6. The V gene's germline CDR1 is LGHDT and CDR2 YNNKEL (reference sequence). This CDR3 is 15 amino acids long. CDR3 nucleotides: TGTGCCAGCAGCCAAACAGGGGCCCACCCCTACGAGCAGTACTTC. It specifies CASSQTGAHPYEQYF.

This rearrangement joins TRBV2 to TRBJ2-7; D possibly corresponds to TRBD2 (6 bases). The CDR3 is made up of 14 amino acids. Germline assignment: CDR1 SNHLY and CDR2 FYNNEI. Trimming left V 8 bases short and J 9 bases short, with 23 bases between. This CDR3 is CASRSGTSFMGQYF. CDR3 DNA: TGTGCCAGCCGGTCCGGGACTTCTTTTATGGGGCAGTACTTC.

This chain uses TRBV11-2 with TRBJ2-7, with D unresolved. Trimming shortened V by 1 base and J by 1 base, and 8 bases separated the two germline ends. Germline V gene lookup returns CDR1 SGHAT and CDR2 FQNNGV. The CDR3 is made up of 14 amino acids. CDR3 DNA sequence: TGTGCCAGCAGCTTAGCACCAGGTTCCTACGAGCAGTACTTC. This sequence encodes CASSLAPGSYEQYF.

This chain uses TRBV30 with TRBJ1-3; TRBD1 might be the D (5 bases). CDR3 length: 18 residues. Trimming took 0 bases from V and 0 from J, leaving 18 bases between them. CDR1 and CDR2 (germline): GTSNPN, SVGIG (reference sequence). The CDR3 protein is CAWSVRWGESSSGNTIYF. The CDR3 bases are TGTGCCTGGAGTGTACGGTGGGGGGAAAGTTCCTCTGGAAACACCATATATTTT.

The V gene is TRBV15, the J gene TRBJ2-1; D might be TRBD1 (7 bases). Germline V gene sequence: CDR1 LNHNV, CDR2 YYDKDF (reference sequence). Trimming shortened V by 0 bases and J by 4 bases, and 10 bases separated the two germline ends. The CDR3 consists of 15 residues. The CDR3 bases are TGTGCCACCAGCAGAGATCAGGGGGGATACAATGAGCAGTTCTTC. Translated, it gives CATSRDQGGYNEQFF.

The V gene is TRBV5-5, the J gene TRBJ2-7; 7 nucleotides match TRBD1. Germline V gives CDR1 SGHKS, CDR2 YYEKEE (reference sequence). This CDR3 contains 15 residues. The V segment lost 3 bases and the J segment 6 bases; nucleotides outside the gene matches: 12. CDR3 region: CASSWAPDRVGEQYF. Written as DNA, the CDR3 is TGTGCCAGCAGCTGGGCTCCAGACAGGGTGGGCGAGCAGTACTTC. Full variable domain (remainder filled in from reference TRBV5-5 and TRBJ2-7): DAGVTQSPTHLIKTRGQQVTLRCSPISGHKSVSWYQQVLGQGPQFIFQYYEKEERGRGNFPDRFSARQFPNYSSELNVNALLLGDSALYLCASSWAPDRVGEQYFGPGTRLTVT.

The V and J genes are TRBV24-1 and TRBJ2-3; a possible D gene is TRBD1 (6 bases). CDR1 KGHDR and CDR2 SFDVKD come from the germline V gene. The CDR3 extends over 14 amino acids. V was pared by 4 bases and J by 4 bases, with 11 bases between. CDR3 in amino acids: CATSEGYRADTQYF. The CDR3 coding sequence is TGTGCCACCAGTGAGGGATACAGGGCAGATACGCAGTATTTT.

The chain combines TRBV27 with TRBJ2-3, with D unresolved. CDR1 and CDR2 (germline): MNHEY, SMNVEV (reference sequence). The CDR3 has 14 amino acids. V lost 1 base and J 3 bases, leaving 8 bases between the germline ends. The CDR3 is CASSLYPRTDTQYF. The DNA for the CDR3 is TGTGCCAGCAGTTTATACCCGAGAACAGATACGCAGTATTTT.

In this sample, this clone turned up once. This sequence joins TRBV19 and TRBJ2-3; TRBD2 matches at 9 bases. V shed 2 bases, J shed 1 base, and the junction held 4 bases outside the gene matches. The CDR3 spans 16 residues. Germline CDR1 and CDR2: LNHDA and SQIVND (reference sequence). The CDR3: CASSIFVAGGTDTQYF. CDR3 nucleotide sequence: TGTGCCAGTAGTATATTCGTAGCGGGGGGCACAGATACGCAGTATTTT.

To note about this clone: The same CDR3 is also encoded by other DNA sequences in this sample. V gene TRBV2 combines with J gene TRBJ1-5; possibly TRBD1 for D (5 bases). CDR1 and CDR2 (germline): SNHLY, FYNNEI. V was shortened by 3 bases and J by 4 bases, with 10 bases between the two germline ends. The CDR3 sequence is 14 residues long. The CDR3 bases are TGTGCCAGCAGTGATCGGCAGGGTAATCAGCCCCAGCATTTT. It translates to CASSDRQGNQPQHF.

The chain links TRBV12-3 or TRBV12-4 to TRBJ1-1, with D perhaps TRBD1 (5 bases). The CDR3 sequence is 13 residues long. Trimming stripped 5 bases from V and 3 bases from J, with 10 bases between. This CDR3 reads CASSTTGDTEAFF. CDR3 bases: TGTGCCAGCAGTACGACGGGGGACACTGAAGCTTTCTTT.

The chain combines TRBV2 with TRBJ2-7; no clear D. The CDR3 has 11 amino acids. V dropped 4 bases and J dropped 2 bases, with 3 bases sitting between them. The germline gives CDR1 SNHLY, CDR2 FYNNEI. The CDR3 spells CASSAAYEQYF. The CDR3 region has the DNA TGTGCCAGCAGTGCGGCCTACGAGCAGTACTTC.

This chain joins TRBV18 and TRBJ2-7; the match to TRBD2 covers 9 bases. Losses at the gene ends were 4 bases for V and 4 bases for J; bases not matched to a gene: 5. Germline V CDR1 and CDR2: KGHSH, LQKENI. CDR3 size: 14 residues. CDR3 DNA sequence: TGTGCCAGCTCACAAGCGGGGGGCAGGTACGAGCAGTACTTC. Protein: CASSQAGGRYEQYF.

The DNA of the CDR3 is TGTGCCATCAGTGAAAGGGGGAACACTGAAGCTTTCTTT. Encoded protein: CAISERGNTEAFF. J is TRBJ1-1 and V is TRBV10-3; possibly TRBD1 for D (5 bases). CDR3 length equals 13 residues. Germline V CDR1 and CDR2: ENHRY, SYGVKD. V lost 3 bases and J 1 base, leaving 6 bases between the germline ends.

The rearrangement uses TRBV21-1 and TRBJ1-2. TRBV21-1 is assigned pseudogene status. CDR3 length: 17 amino acids. The CDR3 reads CASSKAIWGVEDYGYTF. The CDR3, as DNA: TGTGCCAGCAGCAAAGCAATTTGGGGGGTTGAGGACTATGGCTACACCTTC.